These 22 T cell receptor beta chains share one sample of origin, sequenced in a study of T cell repertoires in cytomegalovirus infection. TCRdb reprocessed the reads with MiXCR, giving one entry per CDR3 protein. The sample yields about 770,000 distinct CDR3 sequences, under 35% seen once. These TCRs' antigens remain unknown. The sequenced sample was cultured CD8+ T cells from PBMCs, obtained from culture after CMV antigen stimulation. Source of these receptors: a human donor in good health (CMV status not recorded). Some clones in this sample may be carry-over from other donors' samples.

In this sample, this clonotype turned up a few times. The rearrangement uses TRBV27 and TRBJ2-7; 8 positions match TRBD2. J gave up 3 bases and V 5 bases, and 6 bases lay outside the gene matches. In germline, CDR1 is MNHEY, CDR2 SMNVEV (reference sequence). The CDR3 extends over 14 amino acids. DNA of the CDR3: TGTGCCAGCAGTGGGCCCGGGGGGGTCTACGAGCAGTACTTC. Its protein is CASSGPGGVYEQYF.

The sample holds a few counts of this clonotype. This sequence joins TRBV10-3 and TRBJ1-2, with no clear D. The CDR3 extends over 11 amino acids. The V and J ends lost 9 bases and 6 bases respectively, with 11 bases between them. Germline V gene data show CDR1 as ENHRY and CDR2 as SYGVKD. CDR3 amino acids: CAIRREDGYTF. The CDR3 DNA reads TGTGCCATTAGGAGGGAGGATGGCTACACCTTC.

The chain employs TRBV2 and TRBJ1-1, with TRBD1 matching 7 bases. CDR3 size: 16 residues. CDR1 is SNHLY, CDR2 FYNNEI, per germline. The ends lost 3 bases at V and 4 bases at J; junction bases unmatched: 11. Written as DNA, the CDR3 is TGTGCCAGCAGTGACCTCTCGACAGGGCAAGCCACTGAAGCTTTCTTT. Its translation: CASSDLSTGQATEAFF.

This clonotype was detected only a few times. CDR3 sequence reads: CASSSTEGTGELFF. The CDR3 nucleotides read TGTGCCAGCAGCTCGACCGAGGGTACCGGGGAGCTGTTTTTT. The V gene is TRBV7-9, the J gene TRBJ2-2; tentatively, D is TRBD2 (5 bases). Trimming removed 4 bases at V and 5 bases at J, with 11 bases between. CDR3 length equals 14 residues. Looked up from germline, CDR1 is SEHNR and CDR2 is FQNEAQ (reference sequence).

Note on this clonotype: The junction shows a germline mismatch at one end, possibly a read error. The chain has TRBV2 and TRBJ1-4; 9 nucleotides line up with TRBD1. Per the germline V gene, CDR1 is SNHLY and CDR2 is FYNNEI. CDR3 size: 12 residues. CDR3 bases: TGTGCCGCCCAGACTACAGGGGGCAGGGCGATTTTT. Its translation: CAAQTTGGRAIF.

This clonotype appeared many times. This chain connects TRBV7-6 to TRBJ1-4, with 9 bases lining up with TRBD1. Germline-derived CDR1 and CDR2 are SGHVS and FNYEAQ. Trimming removed 0 bases from V and 3 bases from J; junction bases left unmatched: 2. This CDR3 comprises 16 residues. The CDR3 DNA reads as TGTGCCAGCAGCTTAGCGTGGGACAGGGCTAATGAAAAACTGTTTTTT. Translated, it gives CASSLAWDRANEKLFF.

This clonotype has at least ten counts. The V gene is TRBV7-2, the J gene TRBJ2-7, with 9 bases matching TRBD2. The CDR3 loop spans 15 amino acids. Germline CDR1 and CDR2: SGHTA and FQGNSA. J lost 0 bases, V lost 6 bases, and 6 bases had no gene match. CDR3 residues: CASRRTSASSYEQYF. The CDR3 DNA sequence: TGTGCCAGCAGACGGACTAGCGCTAGCTCCTACGAGCAGTACTTC.

This clonotype was observed a few times. V is TRBV29-1 and J is TRBJ1-4; 8 nucleotides match TRBD1. Trimming cost V 0 bases and J 5 bases; bases outside gene matches: 8. The CDR3 consists of 16 residues. Germline assignment: CDR1 SQVTM and CDR2 ANQGSEA. CDR3 DNA sequence: TGCAGCGTTGAAGATCCCGTCGGGACAGGAAATGAAAAACTGTTTTTT. Protein: CSVEDPVGTGNEKLFF.

J is TRBJ2-1 and V is TRBV27; 12 nucleotides agree with TRBD2. J was trimmed by 9 bases and V by 5 bases; bases with no gene match: 5. This CDR3 has 14 amino acids. From germline, CDR1 is MNHEY and CDR2 SMNVEV (reference sequence). The CDR3: CASSTTSGGSEQFF. In nucleotides, the CDR3 is TGTGCCAGCAGTACGACTAGCGGGGGCTCTGAGCAGTTCTTC.

This clonotype was picked up one time. J is TRBJ2-3 and V is TRBV12-3 or TRBV12-4, with D possibly TRBD2 on 6 matching bases. The CDR3 runs to 14 residues. V dropped 6 bases and J dropped 7 bases, with 17 bases sitting between them. The chain's CDR3 is CASSLAGTVHTQYF. CDR3 nucleotides: TGTGCCAGCAGCCTTGCGGGGACCGTGCATACGCAGTATTTT.

There are a few counts of this clonotype. The chain recombines TRBV6-5 with TRBJ1-1; 8 bases fit TRBD1. The ends lost 0 bases at V and 2 bases at J; junction bases unmatched: 8. The CDR3 loop spans 17 amino acids. The germline gives CDR1 MNHEY, CDR2 SVGAGI. As DNA, the CDR3 is TGTGCCAGCAGTTACTCCTATAGGGACAGGACTAACACTGAAGCTTTCTTT. Translated: CASSYSYRDRTNTEAFF.

This clonotype has ten or more counts. V and J are TRBV7-2 and TRBJ1-2, with TRBD1 matching 11 bases. The CDR3 totals 14 residues. The V gene end was trimmed by 4 bases and the J gene end by 3 bases; junction bases not matched to a gene: 1. Germline assignment: CDR1 SGHTA and CDR2 FQGNSA. The CDR3 nucleotides read TGTGCCAGCAGCTCGGGACAGGGGGACTATGGCTACACCTTC. It is translated as CASSSGQGDYGYTF.

The rearrangement uses TRBV12-3 or TRBV12-4 and TRBJ1-2; 8 nucleotides align to TRBD1. The CDR3 is 15 amino acids. V was pared by 3 bases and J by 4 bases, with 7 bases of the junction left unmatched. The CDR3 DNA follows: TGTGCCAGCAGTTTCGGACAGGGCCCAAGCTATGGCTACACCTTC. It yields the protein CASSFGQGPSYGYTF.

The sample holds one count of this clonotype. The V and J genes are TRBV2 and TRBJ2-2; possible D gene TRBD1, 6 bases. V was clipped by 1 base and J by 1 base, with 7 bases between them. The CDR3 runs to 15 residues. Germline CDR1 and CDR2: SNHLY and FYNNEI. The CDR3 here is CASSEVRGNTGELFF. Here the CDR3 DNA reads TGTGCCAGCAGTGAAGTCAGGGGGAACACCGGGGAGCTGTTTTTT.

The chain recombines TRBV7-4 with TRBJ2-1; a possible D gene is TRBD1 (7 bases). CDR1 is SGHVT, CDR2 SQSDAQ, per germline. The ends were cut back, 6 bases at V and 5 bases at J, with 17 bases in the middle. The length of the CDR3 is 15 residues. The CDR3 here is CASRGRAGGNNEQFF. As DNA, the CDR3 is TGTGCCAGCAGGGGCCGGGCAGGGGGGAACAATGAGCAGTTCTTC.

The V and J genes are TRBV15 and TRBJ2-4; no clear D gene. This CDR3 contains 17 residues. Trimming cost V 1 base and J 5 bases, with 18 bases left between them. CDR1 LNHNV and CDR2 YYDKDF come from the germline V gene (reference sequence). The CDR3 nucleotides read TGTGCCACCAGCAGAGGAACCAGTGGAGCTGAGGAAAACATTCAGTACTTC. Amino acid sequence: CATSRGTSGAEENIQYF.

The gene calls are TRBV7-2 and TRBJ2-1; weak D call: TRBD2 (7 bases). The V end was cut by 5 bases, the J end by 0 bases, with 14 bases between. The V gene's germline CDR1 is SGHTA and CDR2 FQGNSA. The CDR3 loop spans 16 amino acids. The CDR3 loop is CASSTLRGPSYNEQFF. The CDR3 DNA reads as TGTGCCAGCAGCACGTTGCGGGGGCCCTCCTACAATGAGCAGTTCTTC.

J is TRBJ2-4 and V is TRBV7-4; no clear D. The length of the CDR3 is 11 residues. The V gene lost 5 bases and the J gene lost 9 bases, with 8 bases spanning the gap. Per germline, CDR1 SGHVT and CDR2 SQSDAQ. The CDR3 DNA sequence: TGTGCCAGCAGCCTCCCGGGCATTCAGTACTTC. This codes for CASSLPGIQYF. Complete variable domain (other parts from reference TRBV7-4 and TRBJ2-4): GAGVSQSPRYKVAKRGRDVALRCDSISGHVTLYWYRQTLGQGSEVLTYSQSDAQRDKSGRPSGRFSAERPERSVSTLKIQRTEQGDSAVYLCASSLPGIQYFGAGTRLSVL.

This clonotype was detected only a few times. CDR3 sequence reads: CASSQEAANYGYTF. CDR3 DNA sequence: TGCGCCAGCAGCCAAGAGGCCGCTAACTATGGCTACACCTTC. V usage is TRBV4-1 and J usage is TRBJ1-2; D is ambiguous. CDR1 and CDR2 (germline): MGHRA, YSYEKL. Trimming took 0 bases from V and 0 from J, leaving 5 bases between them. The CDR3 covers 14 residues.

This clonotype was found a few times. The chain has TRBV24-1 and TRBJ2-5; 7 nucleotides line up with TRBD1. The V and J ends lost 2 bases and 5 bases, in that order; junction bases with no gene match: 10. CDR1 is KGHDR and CDR2 is SFDVKD in the germline V gene. CDR3 length: 16 amino acids. The CDR3 sequence: CATSDWGTAEEETQYF. The CDR3 DNA follows: TGTGCCACCAGTGATTGGGGGACAGCGGAGGAGGAGACCCAGTACTTC.

The J gene is TRBJ2-3, the V gene TRBV24-1; D perhaps matches TRBD2 (6 bases). The CDR3 extends over 17 amino acids. Per germline, CDR1 KGHDR and CDR2 SFDVKD. Trimming pared 5 bases from V and 1 base from J, leaving 18 bases between. The CDR3 bases are TGTGCCACCAGTGTCCCTAGGGAGGATGGGCGCACAGATACGCAGTATTTT. Encoded protein: CATSVPREDGRTDTQYF.

The sample holds many counts of this clonotype. The rearrangement uses TRBV7-2 and TRBJ1-5, with D possibly TRBD1 on 6 matching bases. The CDR3 has 15 amino acids. Germline CDR1 and CDR2: SGHTA and FQGNSA. Trimming pared 1 base from V and 6 bases from J, leaving 13 bases between. CDR3 protein: CASSLEVGASQPQHF. Written as DNA, the CDR3 is TGTGCCAGCAGCTTAGAAGTGGGGGCCAGTCAGCCCCAGCATTTT.